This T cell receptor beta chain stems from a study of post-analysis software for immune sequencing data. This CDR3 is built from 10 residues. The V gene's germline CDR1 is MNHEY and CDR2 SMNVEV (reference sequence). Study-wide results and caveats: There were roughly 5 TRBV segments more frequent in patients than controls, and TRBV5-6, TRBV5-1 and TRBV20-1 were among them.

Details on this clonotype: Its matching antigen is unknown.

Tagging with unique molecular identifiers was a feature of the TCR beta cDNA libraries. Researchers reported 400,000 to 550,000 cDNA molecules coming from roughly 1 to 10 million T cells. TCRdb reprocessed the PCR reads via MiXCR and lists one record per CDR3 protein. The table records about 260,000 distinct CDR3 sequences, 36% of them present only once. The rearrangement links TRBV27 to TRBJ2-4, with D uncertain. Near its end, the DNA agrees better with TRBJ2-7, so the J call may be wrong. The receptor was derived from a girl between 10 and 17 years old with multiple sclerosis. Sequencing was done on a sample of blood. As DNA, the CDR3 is TGTGCCAGCAGTTTCGGCGAGCAGTACTTC. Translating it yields CASSFGEQYF.